The clone carrying this T cell receptor beta chain was observed many times. Its specificity is not known. The germline V and J ends were trimmed by 3 bases and 0 bases, with 6 bases remaining between them. The CDR3 has 15 amino acids. The V gene's germline CDR1 is LNHNV and CDR2 YYDKDF (reference sequence). The data derive from a study of breast tumors, draining lymph nodes, adjacent tissues. Samples came from axillary lymph nodes draining the breast cancer. TCRdb independently ran MiXCR on the multiplex PCR reads; one entry per CDR3 protein. In the table there are 190,000 or so distinct CDR3 sequences, 30% to 40% of which are singletons. Study-level findings and limits: Tumor TCR diversity was below lymph nodes but above nontumor tissue. Tumor and nontumor repertoires were significantly more similar in luminal-like than in basal-like breast cancer.

This sequence originates from a female donor with breast cancer. Some clones in this sample may be carry-over from other donors' samples. V gene TRBV15 combines with J gene TRBJ2-6; D gene unclear. Sequenced sample: axillary lymph node tissue. The CDR3 sequence: CATSRGTSGANVLTF. The CDR3 coding sequence is TGTGCCACCAGCAGGGGAACCTCTGGGGCCAACGTCCTGACTTTC.